This T cell receptor beta chain was found in a study of cytomegalovirus exposure and HLA in healthy donors. Study overall: In a previous analysis, some 110 million unique TCR beta sequences were found from some 180 million T cells.

Broader study findings: CMV serostatus was the sole immune exposure information available. TCR beta V- and J-gene trimming, according to a later analysis, was linked to a missense DCLRE1C variant.

Concerning this clone: The antigen is not known.

The PCR had 60 Vbeta and 13 Jbeta primers. Per the original methods: Later, an analysis found about 83 million unique TCR beta chains, and about 10 million of these were shared. Sequenced by immunoSEQ multiplex PCR; TCRdb stores in-frame clones only, minus some. That table is the source of V, J and clone size, and D and trimming were worked out from the DNA. The data show approximately 180,000 clones, more than 85% seen once. Sequencing input: PBMCs. This receptor was identified in a girl in the first two years of life in good health and CMV-seronegative.

Written as DNA, the CDR3 is TGTGCCAGCAGCCGCGGAGGGACTACCGAAACCCCAATCTACAATGAGCAGTTCTTC. Translating it yields CASSRGGTTETPIYNEQFF. The chain carries TRBV7-9 and TRBJ2-1; 7 bases line up with TRBD2. Germline V lookup: CDR1 SEHNR, CDR2 FQNEAQ (reference sequence). This CDR3 comprises 19 residues. V shed 5 bases, J shed 3 bases, and the junction held 19 bases outside the gene matches.